This T cell receptor beta chain was documented in a study of blood T cell repertoires in COVID-19. Looked up from germline, CDR1 is SGHRS and CDR2 is YFSETQ. V gave up 0 bases and J gave up 3 bases; unmatched junction bases: 5. The CDR3 contains 16 residues. Remarks on this clone: The same CDR3 also results from other DNA sequences found in this sample.

Only in-frame clones appear in the TCRdb table, and some are missing; sequencing was by immunoSEQ multiplex PCR. The sample lists about 250,000 clones, 89% occurring once. The rearrangement uses TRBV5-1 and TRBJ2-5; 10 bases map to TRBD2. The TCR comes from a middle-aged woman who had recovered from COVID-19. The sequenced sample was peripheral blood. CDR3: CASSLGLAGAEETQYF. The CDR3 DNA is TGCGCCAGCAGCTTGGGTCTAGCGGGGGCAGAAGAGACCCAGTACTTC.